The present TCR beta chain was sequenced within a study of shared clonotypes between healthy human individuals (dated by TCRdb to the early 2020s). With respect to the entire study: Two women and a few men aged 18 to 49 years were included in the cohort. Per donor, three plates each were used for CD4 naive and CD4 memory, two for CD8 naive, and one for CD8 memory. To estimate repertoire size and how much clonotypes are shared between individuals, the study performed deep sequencing of blood TCR repertoires from five healthy adults. Libraries were prepared and TCR repertoires were sequenced by different laboratories using diverse techniques, in order to increase sequencing depth and limit assay-specific biases. Each donor's leukapheresis produced roughly between roughly 0.85 and 10 billion PBMCs. Findings and caveats that apply to the study as a whole: Because the study included only a small number of donors, the genetic and exposure-history diversity represented was limited. Larger estimated clonotype richness was generally found for naive subsets than for memory subsets. Even with the large sequencing depth, rarefaction of the sorted-subset datasets indicated that sequencing was incomplete. Based on pairwise subsampling, the degree of clonotype sharing among donors was expected to be affected by sequencing depth. Clonotypes shared by all four sorted-subset donors showed higher generation probabilities than non-shared clonotypes. Around 5% of naive CD4, roughly 3.5% of naive CD8, about 2.4% of memory CD4, and about 0.4% of memory CD8 clonotypes were shared across several donors. Sampling was restricted to blood, and TCR repertoires in tissue are likely to differ from TCR repertoires in blood.

A word on this clone: Its antigen is not yet known. Base qualities are not recorded, but no much larger clone differs from it by a single base.

CD8 naive samples consisted of CD45RO-negative cells that were positively selected for CCR7, yielding a CD45RA+CCR7+ population without TemRA cells. The donors were healthy, HIV-negative adults who had no recently reported acute infections or vaccinations. Only Caucasian adults living in Nashville, Tennessee, USA were represented among the donors. After blood collection by leukapheresis, PBMCs were isolated using Ficoll-Histopaque density gradient centrifugation and then cryopreserved in the vapor phase of liquid nitrogen. Purity and quantity of every magnetically sorted T cell population were checked by analytical flow cytometry. Genomic DNA was isolated from every sorted fraction and measured by UV absorbance on a Nanodrop 2000c. Using the deep immunoSEQ assay, TCR CDR3 regions were amplified from genomic DNA by multiplex PCR. Genomic DNA extracted from each cell subset was distributed evenly over all wells of several immunoSEQ 96-well plates, and each plate served as one replicate. For sorted subsets, each replicate PCR was loaded with roughly 190 ng genomic DNA, equivalent to approximately 33,000 T cell genomes. Purified libraries were measured with a Qubit 3.0 fluorometer, size-checked on a Bioanalyzer 2100, and measured again with the KAPA Library Quantification kit. Each immunoSEQ 96-well plate was sequenced on its own single-read 150-cycle Illumina NextSeq 550 flow cell. The published analysis was carried out like this. The immunoSEQ output contained only junctional sequences without quality scores, so filtering could not match that applied to full-length reads. Sequences were annotated with PyIR, a Python wrapper for IgBLAST v1.9, using IMGT germline references to assign V/J genes and CDR3. Reads were removed for weak V/J assignments (E-value above 1e-6), missing CDR3, stop codons, out-of-frame junctions, or ambiguous translated residues. V3J clonotypes were defined as sequences sharing the same inferred V gene, J gene, and CDR3 amino acid sequence. Percentage overlap between repertoires was computed as shared unique clonotypes divided by the size of the smaller repertoire. Richness of each repertoire was evaluated using RTK rarefaction, the Chao1 estimator, and Recon v2.1 estimates of unobserved clonotypes. Generation probabilities were computed with OLGA for all TCRbeta clonotypes obtained by the gDNA method from several donors. The table was pulled from immuneACCESS by TCRdb, which kept in-frame rearrangements only. Such tables lose some clones; where checked, under half of the loss comes from unresolved V genes, and the rest has no known cause. V, J and clone size were drawn from that table, and D and trimming were deduced from the DNA. The sample profile shows some 2,100,000 clones; under 95% of them were found once. The ten largest clones take up under 2% of the sample.

The TCR sequence derives from a man aged 18 to 35 in good health. Some clones in this sample may be carry-over from other donors' samples. The sequenced material came from naive CD8+ T cells from PBMCs. Explained via the paper, the cell subset or site label denotes: CD45RA+CCR7+.

The DNA reads TGCAGCGTTGAAGGGGTGGAGGGACTAGCGGGAGTTCGCGAGCAGTTCTTC. It is translated as CSVEGVEGLAGVREQFF. Recombination joined TRBV29-1 with TRBJ2-1; TRBD2 fits 14 bases in the junction. Inclusive of the bounding cysteine and phenylalanine, the CDR3 is 17 residues long. The DNA shown is the 51-base CDR3, in frame from base 1. V ends up 1 base short and J 10 bases short, with an unmatched junction base count of 12. In the germline V gene, CDR1 corresponds to SQVTM and CDR2 to ANQGSEA.